This TCR beta chain derives from a study of OX40 agonist ivuxolimab in advanced cancers. Some background on the complete study: The costimulatory receptor OX40 (CD134) was targeted by ivuxolimab, a fully human IgG2 agonistic monoclonal antibody. Among the 52 dose-escalation patients, 19 had hepatocellular carcinoma, about 15 melanoma, 9 renal cell carcinoma and 9 head and neck cancer. The monotherapy dose-escalation portion (N = 52 patients) of the phase I ivuxolimab trial is reported in the paper. In the dose-escalation cohort, around 80% of patients were male, and the mean age was 60 years with a range of about 23 to 79. Prior anti-PD-1, anti-PD-L1 or anti-CTLA-4 therapy was permitted, and checkpoint inhibitors had been received by less than 45% of dose-escalation patients. Intravenous ivuxolimab was administered to patients every 2 weeks at six dose levels: 0.01, 0.1, 0.3, 1.5, 3 and 10 mg/kg. The purpose of peripheral TCRbeta sequencing was to test whether ivuxolimab changed TCR sequence diversity and led to clonal T-cell expansion. Partial responses were achieved by three dose-escalation patients, of whom one had hepatocellular carcinoma and two had cutaneous melanoma.

Patients with autoimmune disease history or receiving systemic immunosuppression were excluded from the trial. In every dose cohort, peripheral blood was drawn for TCR sequencing at baseline, cycle 4 day 1, and cycle 7 day 1. Samples were obtained from an open-label, multicenter, first-in-human phase I dose-escalation trial of ivuxolimab. The trial enrolled adults with locally advanced or metastatic head and neck squamous cell, hepatocellular, melanoma or renal cell carcinoma. Before TCR sequencing, CD4+ and CD8+ T cells were separately sorted from peripheral blood. V loses 4 bases, J loses 4 bases, and the germline ends lie 16 bases apart. Via the germline V gene (reference sequence), CDR1 is LNHDA and CDR2 SQIVND. The CDR3 runs 15 amino acids, cysteine and phenylalanine included. The kept DNA is CDR3 alone, 45 bases in frame from the first base. In regard to this clone: Its binding antigen is unknown. No qualities accompany the bases; no much larger clone lies one base away.

To sequence the TCRbeta CDR3 region, genomic DNA was isolated from the sorted cells. The immunoSEQ Assay was used for sequencing of TCRbeta CDR3 regions. Imported from immuneACCESS, the table was reduced by TCRdb to in-frame sequences with V and J called. These copies leave out some clones; in studies compared against another copy, an unresolved V gene accounts for under half, and the cause of the remainder is not known. The sample contains about 78,000 clones, 92% of them found a single time. 2.5% to 3% of the sample lies in the top ten. General findings and caveats noted by the study authors: On average, CD8+ T cells showed more expanded clones than CD4+ T cells after ivuxolimab. Antigen specificity was not determined for the clonally expanded peripheral T cells. In the 0.1-3.0 mg/kg groups, partial responders had among the lowest normalized peripheral clonal expansion, particularly in CD8+ T cells. Clonal expansion of both CD4+ and CD8+ blood T cells was observed from baseline to week 6 at doses 0.1 to 3.0 mg/kg. Low levels of normalized T-cell clonal expansion were also seen in some patients who did not respond.

This receptor chain uses TRBV19 and TRBJ1-1; no confident D gene assignment can be made. This TCR was sampled from an adult with an advanced solid tumor such as melanoma, head and neck, liver or kidney cancer. The material sequenced was CD4+ or CD8+ T cells sorted from blood, taken in a trial of the OX40 agonist ivuxolimab. The CDR3 protein is CASSTPRPAPTEAFF. The DNA sequence is TGTGCCAGTAGTACCCCCCGACCTGCGCCCACTGAAGCTTTCTTT.